What follows are 23 T cell receptor beta chains derived from one specimen sequenced in a study of HIV-infected patients and healthy controls. No cell fractionation was done, so the repertoire covers all unsorted peripheral blood T cells. About 450 ng RNA was reverse transcribed with alpha and beta constant-region primers. Separate chain-specific third strand synthesis with multiplexing indices produced the alpha and beta libraries. TCRdb processed the 5' RACE reads anew with MiXCR; each CDR3 protein has one entry. The data hold approximately 12,000 distinct CDR3 sequences, with around 5% observed a single time. Sample: blood. The source of these receptors is an adult in good health.

In its sample, this clonotype is medium-sized. V is TRBV5-1 and J is TRBJ1-1; D not certain. V lost 0 bases to trimming and J lost 7 bases, with 10 bases between them. Germline CDR1 is SGHRS and CDR2 is YFSETQ. The CDR3 runs to 13 residues. CDR3 region: CASSLAWGSEAFF. In DNA form, the CDR3 reads TGCGCCAGCAGCTTGGCTTGGGGAAGTGAAGCTTTCTTT.

This clonotype is termed medium-sized (0.01 to 0.1%). The V call is TRBV6-1, the J call TRBJ1-6; D may be TRBD1 (5 bases). Germline lookup yields CDR1 MNHNS and CDR2 SASEGT. The CDR3 has 19 residues. Trimming shortened V by 6 bases and J by 9 bases, and 30 bases separated the two germline ends. CDR3 in amino acids: CASRERLTPGLGEASPLHF. The CDR3 DNA reads TGTGCCAGCAGAGAACGTTTAACCCCGGGACTAGGGGAGGCTTCACCCCTCCACTTT.

This clonotype was observed many times. The chain joins TRBV2 to TRBJ2-7, with D possibly TRBD1 on 5 matching bases. The CDR3 sequence is 14 residues long. Trimming took 7 bases from V and 0 from J, leaving 13 bases between them. CDR1 is SNHLY and CDR2 is FYNNEI in the germline V gene. Here the CDR3 DNA reads TGTGCCAGCACCCCACCCGACAGCTCCTACGAGCAGTACTTC. This translates into CASTPPDSSYEQYF. Filled out from reference TRBV2 and TRBJ2-7, the complete variable domain reads EPEVTQTPSHQVTQMGQEVILRCVPISNHLYFYWYRQILGQKVEFLVSFYNNEISEKSEIFDDQFSVERPDGSNFTLKIRSTKLEDSAMYFCASTPPDSSYEQYFGPGTRLTVT.

This clonotype is deemed medium-sized (0.01 to 0.1%). This chain uses TRBV5-1 with TRBJ2-3, with 9 bases that match TRBD2. Trimming at V came to 0 bases and at J to 1 base, leaving 12 bases not matched to a gene. This CDR3 is 19 amino acids long. The germline gives CDR1 SGHRS, CDR2 YFSETQ. CDR3 sequence reads: CASSLGSGGQLTRTDTQYF. CDR3 coding DNA: TGCGCCAGCAGCTTGGGGAGCGGGGGGCAACTAACCCGCACAGATACGCAGTATTTT. Filled out from reference TRBV5-1 and TRBJ2-3, the complete variable domain reads KAGVTQTPRYLIKTRGQQVTLSCSPISGHRSVSWYQQTPGQGLQFLFEYFSETQRNKGNFPGRFSGRQFSNSRSEMNVSTLELGDSALYLCASSLGSGGQLTRTDTQYFGPGTRLTVL.

Relative to its sample, this clonotype is medium-sized. This chain links TRBV6-2 or TRBV6-3 with TRBJ2-7, with 7 nucleotides matching TRBD1. The germline V gene has CDR1 MNHEY and CDR2 SVGEGT. The CDR3 runs 15 residues. After removal of 5 bases from V and 5 bases from J, the junction contained 12 bases not matched to a gene. Written as DNA, the CDR3 is TGTGCCAGCAGTCCCCACGACAGGGTCCTCGACGAGCAGTACTTC. Protein product: CASSPHDRVLDEQYF.

By share of the sample, this clonotype is medium-sized. V gene TRBV10-1 combines with J gene TRBJ1-4; weak D call: TRBD1 (6 bases). V shed 6 bases and J shed 7 bases, with 18 bases lying between them. The CDR3 runs 15 residues. The V gene's germline CDR1 is WNHNN and CDR2 SYGVQD (reference sequence). DNA of the CDR3: TGCGCCAGCAGCAGGGACATCTCAACGGGTGAAAAACTGTTTTTT. Encoded protein: CASSRDISTGEKLFF.

Within the sample, this clonotype is medium-sized (0.01 to 0.1%). The chain has TRBV6-2 or TRBV6-3 and TRBJ1-1; weak D call: TRBD1 (6 bases). The V end was cut by 3 bases, the J end by 0 bases, with 17 bases between. Germline V gene sequence: CDR1 MNHEY, CDR2 SVGEGT. CDR3 length: 17 residues. The CDR3 loop reads CASSYQGLRSLNTEAFF. CDR3 DNA: TGTGCCAGCAGTTATCAGGGGCTAAGGAGTTTGAACACTGAAGCTTTCTTT.

In its sample, this clonotype ranks as medium-sized. The junction departs from germline at one end; a sequencing error may be responsible. This chain uses TRBV7-2 with TRBJ2-4, with TRBD2 identical over 7 bases. Per the germline V gene, CDR1 is SGHTA and CDR2 is FQGNSA. This CDR3 region has 14 residues. CDR3 coding DNA: TGTGCCAGCAGCTTCTACCCCGGGACTACCTCCCTTCCCTTC. Translated, it gives CASSFYPGTTSLPF.

J is TRBJ1-5 and V is TRBV12-3 or TRBV12-4, with D possibly being TRBD1 (6 bases). The V and J ends lost 6 bases and 7 bases respectively, with 22 bases between them. This CDR3 contains 16 residues. This CDR3 reads CASSHPLTGPQQPQHF. CDR3 nucleotides: TGTGCCAGCAGCCATCCCCTGACAGGACCCCAGCAGCCCCAGCATTTT.

There are many counts of this clonotype. The chain couples TRBV15 to TRBJ2-5; no clear D gene. CDR1 is LNHNV and CDR2 is YYDKDF in the germline V gene (reference sequence). V lost 3 bases and J 2 bases, leaving 10 bases between the germline ends. This CDR3 spans 14 amino acids. The CDR3 DNA sequence: TGTGCCACCAGCAGCTTCGACGGGCAAGAGACCCAGTACTTC. It codes for CATSSFDGQETQYF.

This clonotype occurred many times. The chain uses TRBV11-2 and TRBJ2-4; 8 bases align to TRBD2. CDR3 length equals 16 residues. CDR1 is SGHAT and CDR2 is FQNNGV in the germline V gene. J lost 1 base, V lost 1 base, and 3 bases had no gene match. CDR3 DNA sequence: TGTGCCAGCAGCTTAGTAACGGGGGGGGCCAAAAACATTCAGTACTTC. Encoded protein: CASSLVTGGAKNIQYF.

This clonotype was found many times. The rearrangement uses TRBV5-4 and TRBJ1-2; D possibly corresponds to TRBD1 (5 bases). CDR1 and CDR2 from the germline V gene are SGHNT and YYREEE (reference sequence). The length of the CDR3 is 15 residues. Trimming left V 1 base short and J 0 bases short, with 10 bases between. The CDR3 nucleotides read TGTGCCAGCAGCTTGAGGGGTCAGTCTAACTATGGCTACACCTTC. Residues: CASSLRGQSNYGYTF.

There are many counts of this clonotype. The V call is TRBV2, the J call TRBJ1-5; 7 bases fit TRBD1. The V gene end was trimmed by 6 bases and the J gene end by 1 base; junction bases not matched to a gene: 6. The CDR3 loop spans 15 amino acids. The germline V gene encodes CDR1 SNHLY and CDR2 FYNNEI. The CDR3 sequence is CASRGYRGSNQPQHF. The CDR3 DNA reads as TGTGCCAGCAGGGGATACAGGGGAAGCAATCAGCCCCAGCATTTT. The full variable domain, its missing parts supplied by reference TRBV2 and TRBJ1-5, is EPEVTQTPSHQVTQMGQEVILRCVPISNHLYFYWYRQILGQKVEFLVSFYNNEISEKSEIFDDQFSVERPDGSNFTLKIRSTKLEDSAMYFCASRGYRGSNQPQHFGDGTRLSIL.

In this sample, this clonotype is medium-sized (0.01 to 0.1%). This sequence joins TRBV5-1 and TRBJ1-5; weak D call: TRBD1 (6 bases). From germline, CDR1 is SGHRS and CDR2 YFSETQ. Trimming removed 3 bases at V and 5 bases at J, with 9 bases between. This CDR3 contains 13 residues. The CDR3 protein is CASSWKGDQPQHF. CDR3 nucleotide sequence: TGCGCCAGCAGCTGGAAGGGGGATCAGCCCCAGCATTTT.

This clonotype has ten or more counts. The chain couples TRBV19 to TRBJ2-1; 12 bases are shared with TRBD2. Germline V CDR1 and CDR2: LNHDA, SQIVND (reference sequence). With V trimmed by 5 bases and J by 5 bases, 7 bases remained unmatched. This CDR3 is 16 amino acids long. The CDR3 is CASSLPRLAGDNEQFF. In DNA form, the CDR3 reads TGTGCCAGTAGTTTACCCCGACTAGCGGGGGACAATGAGCAGTTCTTC. Full variable domain (rest looked up from reference TRBV19 and TRBJ2-1): DGGITQSPKYLFRKEGQNVTLSCEQNLNHDAMYWYRQDPGQGLRLIYYSQIVNDFQKGDIAEGYSVSREKKESFPLTVTSAQKNPTAFYLCASSLPRLAGDNEQFFGPGTRLTVL.

This clonotype is termed medium-sized. The chain combines TRBV7-9 with TRBJ1-1; no definite D call. The germline CDR1 and CDR2 sequences are SEHNR and FQNEAQ (reference sequence). The CDR3 loop spans 14 amino acids. V was cut by 1 base and J by 2 bases, with 8 bases left in between. CDR3 amino acids: CASSLEGLNTEAFF. Here the CDR3 DNA reads TGTGCCAGCAGCTTAGAAGGACTTAACACTGAAGCTTTCTTT. The whole variable domain, remainder taken from reference TRBV7-9 and TRBJ1-1, is DTGVSQNPRHKITKRGQNVTFRCDPISEHNRLYWYRQTLGQGPEFLTYFQNEAQLEKSRLLSDRFSAERPKGSFSTLEIQRTEQGDSAMYLCASSLEGLNTEAFFGQGTRLTVV.

This clonotype was recorded many times. The CDR3 here is CASSHLDRAVYGNTIYF. Here the CDR3 DNA reads TGTGCCAGCAGCCATCTGGACAGGGCGGTATACGGAAACACCATATATTTT. This chain links TRBV14 with TRBJ1-3; 8 bases line up with TRBD1. The CDR3 spans 17 residues. V was pared by 3 bases and J by 4 bases, with 11 bases of the junction left unmatched. Looked up from germline, CDR1 is SGHDN and CDR2 is FVKESK.

This clonotype came up many times. The V gene is TRBV7-9, the J gene TRBJ1-2; D gene uncertain. Germline loops: CDR1 SEHNR, CDR2 FQNEAQ (reference sequence). Between the trimmed V and J ends, which lost 6 bases and 8 bases, there was a span of 16 bases. The CDR3 runs 13 residues. The CDR3 is CASRDLFGVGYTF. The CDR3 region has the DNA TGTGCCAGCAGGGATCTATTCGGGGTCGGCTACACCTTC.

This clonotype was counted many times. The chain employs TRBV5-1 and TRBJ1-5; 8 bases are shared with TRBD1. CDR1 is SGHRS, CDR2 YFSETQ, per germline. The CDR3 length is 16 residues. With 0 bases clipped from V and 4 bases from J, the junction kept 6 bases outside the gene matches. In nucleotides, the CDR3 is TGCGCCAGCAGCTTGGGAGCAGGGGGCTCGAATCAGCCCCAGCATTTT. It is translated as CASSLGAGGSNQPQHF.

In its sample, this clonotype was seen many times. This rearrangement joins TRBV7-8 to TRBJ1-1; D gene uncertain. Germline CDR1 reads SGHVS; CDR2 reads FQNEAQ. The V gene lost 5 bases and the J gene lost 7 bases, with 23 bases spanning the gap. The CDR3 runs to 16 residues. CDR3 amino acids: CASSQFSGQYSNEAFF. The CDR3 coding sequence is TGTGCCAGCAGCCAATTTAGCGGCCAGTACTCGAATGAAGCTTTCTTT.

Sample share makes this clonotype medium-sized. The chain links TRBV4-2 to TRBJ1-5, with no clear D. V lost 0 bases to trimming and J lost 4 bases, with 10 bases between them. The CDR3 loop spans 15 amino acids. CDR1 and CDR2 (germline): LGHNA, YNFKEQ. The CDR3 DNA sequence: TGTGCCAGCAGCCAAGACGAGACATTGAATCAGCCCCAGCATTTT. Protein product: CASSQDETLNQPQHF.

This clonotype showed up many times. V gene TRBV5-7 combines with J gene TRBJ1-5; 7 nucleotides line up with TRBD1. TRBV5-7 is an open reading frame, and its role is uncertain. The CDR3 length is 13 residues. The J segment lost 6 bases and the V segment lost 4 bases, leaving 4 bases of the junction unmatched. Here the CDR3 reads CASSQDRLQPQHF. CDR3 DNA: TGTGCCAGCAGCCAGGACAGGCTTCAGCCCCAGCATTTT.

At least ten counts were recorded for this clonotype. This may be a read error: a much more frequent sequence differs by one nucleotide. The chain carries TRBV5-6 and TRBJ2-5; no reliable D call. Trimming cost V 4 bases and J 3 bases, with 1 base left between them. Germline V gene lookup returns CDR1 SGHDT and CDR2 YYEEEE. CDR3 length: 10 amino acids. The CDR3 region has the DNA TGTGCCAGCAGCGAAGAGACCCAGTACTTC. Translated: CASSEETQYF.